This TCR beta chain was observed in a study of shared clonotypes between healthy human individuals. Whole-study context: Donors, aged 18 to 49, were a couple of women and three men.

Generated by immunoSEQ multiplex PCR, the TCRdb table keeps only in-frame clones and is missing some. There are hundreds of thousands of clones in the sample; roughly 78% occur only once, and 1.8% lies in the top ten. CD4+ cells yielded CD45RA+ naive and CD45RA-negative memory subsets. This CDR3 comprises 16 residues. V shed 2 bases and J 3 bases; nucleotides not matched to a gene: 7. Germline V gives CDR1 MNHNY, CDR2 SVGAGI (reference sequence). The genes are TRBV6-6 and TRBJ1-5, with TRBD1 identical over 7 bases. Sequenced sample: memory CD4+ T cells sorted from blood. Subset noted: CD45RA-negative fraction. The origin of this receptor is a woman aged 25 to 45 in good health. CDR3 region: CASSYQGQRINQPQHF. The CDR3 bases are TGTGCCAGCAGTTACCAGGGACAGCGGATCAATCAGCCCCAGCATTTT.